This TCR beta chain was obtained from a study of cytomegalovirus exposure and HLA in healthy donors. Study conclusions and caveats: Accounts indicate the classifier identified cytomegalovirus status with strong specificity and sensitivity. Researchers reported that three CMV-associated chains were confirmed in vitro as CMV antigen-specific. Apart from CMV serostatus, no immune exposure information was available. A later analysis linked a missense DCLRE1C variant to TCR beta V- and J-gene trimming.

The PCR employed 60 Vbeta primers together with 13 Jbeta primers. The repertoire was sequenced with immunoSEQ multiplex PCR; TCRdb's copy has only in-frame clones and lacks some. The sample yields 200,000 to 250,000 clones, over 80% seen once. Trimming removed 4 bases from V and 3 bases from J; junction bases left unmatched: 7. Germline CDR1 SGHKS, CDR2 YYEKEE (reference sequence). The CDR3 runs to 15 residues. About this clone itself: What it binds is not known.

This receptor was identified in a woman aged 45-65 years in good health and CMV-seropositive. The chain carries TRBV5-5 and TRBJ1-5; 7 bases map to TRBD1. Sequencing input: PBMCs. CDR3 nucleotides: TGTGCCAGCAGCGCGACCACAGGGGACAATCAGCCCCAGCATTTT. Protein product: CASSATTGDNQPQHF.